A single sample gave rise to the 28 T cell receptor beta chains below, sequenced in a study of blood T cells in healthy people across ages. A second PCR, run for roughly 7 to 12 cycles, used a sample-barcoded 5' primer plus a J-beta primer mix. One entry per CDR3 protein results from TCRdb running MiXCR on the 5' RACE reads. The table records hundreds of thousands of distinct CDR3 sequences, over 20% of them present only once. The sequencing input was blood. The receptors originated from a man aged 70-80 years in good health.

The rearrangement uses TRBV4-1 and TRBJ1-1, with D maybe TRBD1 (5 bases). This CDR3 region has 14 residues. Germline CDR1 reads MGHRA; CDR2 reads YSYEKL. V dropped 0 bases and J dropped 10 bases, with 15 bases sitting between them. The CDR3 DNA is TGCGCCAGCAGCCAAGATATCTCCGGGGCGGGAGCTTTCTTT. Translating it yields CASSQDISGAGAFF.

As for this clonotype: One end of the junction is discordant with germline, which a read error may explain. The rearrangement links TRBV5-1 to TRBJ2-5; weak D call: TRBD1 (6 bases). The CDR3 spans 14 residues. Germline V gives CDR1 SGHRS, CDR2 YFSETQ. The CDR3 is CASSLGTAIYEQCF. In DNA, the CDR3 is TGCGCCAGCAGCTTGGGGACAGCAATCTACGAGCAGTGCTTC.

This clonotype was found a few times. The rearrangement uses TRBV18 and TRBJ2-1; possibly TRBD2 for D (5 bases). V was pared by 3 bases and J by 3 bases, with 12 bases between. Germline V gene lookup returns CDR1 KGHSH and CDR2 LQKENI. The CDR3 is made up of 15 amino acids. The CDR3 spells CASSPVGVNYNEQFF. As DNA, the CDR3 is TGTGCCAGCTCACCGGTGGGAGTGAACTACAATGAGCAGTTCTTC. Full variable domain (rest looked up from reference TRBV18 and TRBJ2-1): NAGVMQNPRHLVRRRGQEARLRCSPMKGHSHVYWYRQLPEEGLKFMVYLQKENIIDESGMPKERFSAEFPKEGPSILRIQQVVRGDSAAYFCASSPVGVNYNEQFFGPGTRLTVL.

This chain uses TRBV6-1 with TRBJ2-3, with D possibly being TRBD1 (6 bases). V dropped 8 bases and J dropped 2 bases, with 11 bases sitting between them. CDR1 MNHNS and CDR2 SASEGT come from the germline V gene. The CDR3 runs to 13 residues. The DNA of the CDR3 is TGTGCCAGCTGGGGACAAGACACAGATACGCAGTATTTT. As protein: CASWGQDTDTQYF.

This clonotype was found many times. The chain joins TRBV7-2 to TRBJ1-5; D unresolved. Germline CDR1 and CDR2: SGHTA and FQGNSA. The germline V and J ends were trimmed by 7 bases and 9 bases, with 16 bases remaining between them. This CDR3 has 13 amino acids. The CDR3 sequence is CASTFNKYMPQHF. The CDR3 coding sequence is TGTGCCAGCACCTTCAATAAATATATGCCCCAGCATTTT.

This clonotype was seen a few times. This sequence joins TRBV28 and TRBJ2-1; D may be TRBD1 (5 bases). Trimming shortened V by 7 bases and J by 6 bases, and 10 bases separated the two germline ends. CDR3 length: 12 residues. The germline gives CDR1 MDHEN, CDR2 SYDVKM. The CDR3 bases are TGTGCCAGCAAAAACAGGATCAATGAGCAGTTCTTC. Amino acids: CASKNRINEQFF. The complete variable domain, with remaining parts taken from reference TRBV28 and TRBJ2-1, reads DVKVTQSSRYLVKRTGEKVFLECVQDMDHENMFWYRQDPGLGLRLIYFSYDVKMKEKGDIPEGYSVSREKKERFSLILESASTNQTSMYLCASKNRINEQFFGPGTRLTVL.

The table lists this clonotype with a few counts. The chain combines TRBV4-1 with TRBJ2-5; weak D call: TRBD1 (5 bases). Trimming stripped 0 bases from V and 8 bases from J, with 16 bases between. The CDR3 is made up of 15 amino acids. CDR1 is MGHRA, CDR2 YSYEKL, per germline. Here the CDR3 DNA reads TGCGCCAGCAGCCAAGATATAGGGTCAGGGCTAACCCAGTACTTC. Protein product: CASSQDIGSGLTQYF.

The chain combines TRBV29-1 with TRBJ2-1; TRBD2 matches at 10 bases. CDR1 SQVTM and CDR2 ANQGSEA come from the germline V gene. This CDR3 comprises 14 residues. The J segment lost 7 bases and the V segment lost 4 bases, leaving 7 bases of the junction unmatched. CDR3 loop: CSVGASGSRNEQFF. In DNA form, the CDR3 reads TGCAGCGTTGGTGCTAGCGGGAGTCGTAATGAGCAGTTCTTC.

The chain carries TRBV20-1 and TRBJ2-4; a possible D gene is TRBD1 (6 bases). In germline, CDR1 is DFQATT, CDR2 SNEGSKA (reference sequence). V lost 4 bases to trimming and J lost 5 bases, with 18 bases between them. This CDR3 is built from 15 residues. CDR3 DNA: TGCAGTGCTATACAGGGAAGCTCCGTCCAAAACATTCAGTACTTC. The encoded protein is CSAIQGSSVQNIQYF.

The gene calls are TRBV30 and TRBJ1-4; 7 bases map to TRBD1. The CDR3 contains 13 residues. The germline gives CDR1 GTSNPN, CDR2 SVGIG (reference sequence). Trimming at V came to 4 bases and at J to 4 bases, leaving 3 bases not matched to a gene. The CDR3 DNA follows: TGTGCCTGGAAGGGACAGAGTAATGAAAAACTGTTTTTT. Amino acid sequence: CAWKGQSNEKLFF.

The table lists this clonotype with a few counts. The rearrangement uses TRBV12-3 or TRBV12-4 and TRBJ2-1, with 8 bases lining up with TRBD2. With 4 bases clipped from V and 2 bases from J, the junction kept 7 bases outside the gene matches. There are 16 residues in the CDR3. The CDR3 coding sequence is TGTGCCAGCAGTTCGTACCCGGGAGGGCCCTACAATGAGCAGTTCTTC. This encodes CASSSYPGGPYNEQFF.

This clonotype was picked up many times. The chain has TRBV6-1 and TRBJ1-4, with a tentative D call TRBD1 (6 bases). V lost 0 bases and J 8 bases, leaving 13 bases between the germline ends. The V gene's germline CDR1 is MNHNS and CDR2 SASEGT. This CDR3 comprises 15 residues. The CDR3 region has the DNA TGTGCCAGCAGTGAAGCGGGGGGGGCCGGCGAAAAACTGTTTTTT. Translating gives CASSEAGGAGEKLFF.

With regard to this clonotype: This may arise from a read error, as a much more abundant clone is one base away. The chain couples TRBV11-2 to TRBJ1-4, with D uncertain. The CDR3 runs to 12 residues. V lost 5 bases and J 1 base, leaving 2 bases between the germline ends. In germline, CDR1 is SGHAT, CDR2 FQNNGV. The CDR3 spells CASSVTNEKLFF. CDR3 bases: TGTGCCAGCAGCGTAACTAATGAAAAACTGTTTTTT.

This clonotype was counted between two and nine times. The genes are TRBV6-6 and TRBJ2-2; D gene uncertain. V was pared by 2 bases and J by 3 bases, with 7 bases between. Germline CDR1 and CDR2: MNHNY and SVGAGI (reference sequence). The CDR3 runs 14 residues. The CDR3 region is CASSYPRDTGELFF. In DNA form, the CDR3 reads TGTGCCAGCAGTTACCCTCGGGACACCGGGGAGCTGTTTTTT.

This clonotype occurred a few times. J is TRBJ2-3 and V is TRBV10-3; 12 bases agree with TRBD2. The length of the CDR3 is 14 residues. V was pared by 11 bases and J by 4 bases, with 7 bases of the junction left unmatched. Germline lookup yields CDR1 ENHRY and CDR2 SYGVKD. CDR3 sequence: CAATSGGQSDTQYF. The CDR3 nucleotides are TGTGCCGCCACTAGCGGGGGGCAGTCAGATACGCAGTATTTT.

A remark on this clonotype: An end of the junction differs from the germline gene, which may be a read error. The genes are TRBV9 and TRBJ2-2; D possibly corresponds to TRBD2 (6 bases). This CDR3 has 15 residues. Germline V gene sequence: CDR1 SGDLS, CDR2 YYNGEE. CDR3 DNA sequence: TGTGCCAGCAGCGTATTTCTAGCGAATACCGGGGAGCTGTTTTTT. It encodes CASSVFLANTGELFF.

J is TRBJ1-1 and V is TRBV28; D remains unclear. Trimming pared 2 bases from V and 8 bases from J, leaving 9 bases between. CDR1 MDHEN and CDR2 SYDVKM come from the germline V gene. CDR3 length equals 12 residues. CDR3 bases: TGTGCCAGCAGTTTACCCCTGGGCGAAGCTTTCTTT. Translating it yields CASSLPLGEAFF.

This clonotype was seen only a few times. The chain has TRBV28 and TRBJ2-7; maybe TRBD1 (6 bases). Trimming took off 3 bases at V and 2 bases at J, with 11 bases between the two ends. Germline V gene lookup returns CDR1 MDHEN and CDR2 SYDVKM. CDR3 length: 14 amino acids. The CDR3 reads CASSLTGPTYEQYF. The CDR3 DNA is TGTGCCAGCAGTTTGACAGGTCCTACCTACGAGCAGTACTTC.

The J gene is TRBJ2-1, the V gene TRBV11-2; 9 nucleotides align to TRBD2. V trimming: 5 bases; J trimming: 9 bases; junction bases outside the gene matches: 11. The V gene's germline CDR1 is SGHAT and CDR2 FQNNGV. The CDR3 has 15 residues. CDR3 DNA sequence: TGTGCCAGCAGCCCCATGGCGGGAGGGAGCAGTGAGCAGTTCTTC. It is translated as CASSPMAGGSSEQFF.

Ten or more counts support this clonotype. The CDR3 DNA follows: TGTGCCAGCAGGCACGGACTAGCTGCTAGCACAGATACGCAGTATTTT. It codes for CASRHGLAASTDTQYF. The J gene is TRBJ2-3, the V gene TRBV12-3 or TRBV12-4; 8 nucleotides agree with TRBD2. The CDR3 contains 16 residues. The J segment lost 0 bases and the V segment lost 6 bases, leaving 8 bases of the junction unmatched.

The CDR3 spells CASSLVLVEQFF. The CDR3 nucleotides read TGTGCCAGCAGCTTGGTACTAGTTGAGCAGTTCTTC. V gene TRBV5-8 combines with J gene TRBJ2-1, with a possible D match to TRBD2 (5 bases). V lost 0 bases and J lost 9, with 7 bases in between. There are 12 residues in the CDR3. Germline CDR1 is SGHTS and CDR2 is YDEGEE.

The gene calls are TRBV20-1 and TRBJ1-5; D might be TRBD1 (5 bases). The CDR3 is made up of 13 amino acids. The V gene's germline CDR1 is DFQATT and CDR2 SNEGSKA (reference sequence). The germline V and J ends were trimmed by 5 bases and 3 bases, with 11 bases remaining between them. The CDR3 DNA reads TGCAGTGCTGGGGACGGAAACAATCAGCCCCAGCATTTT. It encodes CSAGDGNNQPQHF.

The V and J genes are TRBV20-1 and TRBJ1-2; the D gene is possibly TRBD1 (5 bases). Per the germline V gene, CDR1 is DFQATT and CDR2 is SNEGSKA (reference sequence). CDR3 length: 13 residues. CDR3 coding DNA: TGCAGCGCGGTTTGGGGCAGTGCGGATGGCTACACCTTC. As protein: CSAVWGSADGYTF.

This clonotype was picked up a small number of times. This sequence joins TRBV7-2 and TRBJ2-3; 10 positions agree with TRBD2. CDR3 length equals 15 residues. V lost 4 bases to trimming and J lost 2 bases; unmatched junction nucleotides: 3. The germline V gene encodes CDR1 SGHTA and CDR2 FQGNSA. CDR3 bases: TGTGCCAGCAGCTCCCTAGCGGGGGACACAGATACGCAGTATTTT. This encodes CASSSLAGDTDTQYF.

The V call is TRBV29-1, the J call TRBJ2-7, with 8 bases aligning to TRBD1. The germline V gene encodes CDR1 SQVTM and CDR2 ANQGSEA. This CDR3 is 14 amino acids long. V shed 2 bases and J 5 bases; nucleotides not matched to a gene: 8. DNA of the CDR3: TGCAGCGTTGAAATTCCGCAGGGGGCGGACGAGCAGTACTTC. The encoded protein is CSVEIPQGADEQYF.

This chain joins TRBV12-3 or TRBV12-4 and TRBJ2-1; TRBD1 agrees at 7 bases. Trimming removed 5 bases from V and 0 bases from J; junction bases left unmatched: 10. The CDR3 covers 17 residues. CDR3 residues: CASSPETGFASYNEQFF. The CDR3 bases are TGTGCCAGCAGTCCCGAGACAGGGTTTGCCTCCTACAATGAGCAGTTCTTC.

The chain uses TRBV5-1 and TRBJ2-2, with D perhaps TRBD1 (6 bases). V lost 6 bases to trimming and J lost 4 bases, with 10 bases between them. The CDR3 loop spans 13 amino acids. The germline CDR1 and CDR2 sequences are SGHRS and YFSETQ. CDR3 in amino acids: CASNGGSTGELFF. The DNA for the CDR3 is TGCGCCAGCAATGGGGGCAGCACCGGGGAGCTGTTTTTT.

V and J are TRBV7-3 and TRBJ2-1, with 12 bases that match TRBD2. The V and J ends lost 1 base and 4 bases, in that order; junction bases with no gene match: 14. Germline V gene lookup returns CDR1 SGHTA and CDR2 FQGTGA. CDR3 length: 20 amino acids. CDR3: CASSLKRTTGLAGIYNEQFF. DNA of the CDR3: TGTGCCAGCAGCTTAAAGAGGACCACGGGACTAGCGGGTATATACAATGAGCAGTTCTTC.